These T cell receptor beta chains were read from a single sample in a study of early T cells in non-severe SARS-CoV-2 infection. Via MiXCR, TCRdb re-called the 5' RACE reads, giving one row per CDR3 protein. This table has under 100,000 distinct CDR3 sequences, approximately 11% appearing once. The sequenced sample consisted of whole blood. These receptors all come from an adult who was a healthcare worker with PCR-confirmed SARS-CoV-2 infection or an uninfected control (not recorded which). CDR3s include the opening cysteine and the closing phenylalanine or tryptophan. The order of the fields is clone size, V gene, D gene, J gene, CDR3 DNA, CDR3 protein. The D gene is left open where the match is weak. Rows may omit the clone size; those that give it use once, few, many or a size class.

>-|TRBV20-1|-|TRBJ2-5
TGCAGTGCTAGACCCATGGAGACCCAGTACTTC
CSARPMETQYF
>many|TRBV7-6|TRBD2|TRBJ2-1
TGTGCCAGCAGCCCTACGGGAGGAGCGGGAGACTTTGAGCAGTTCTTC
CASSPTGGAGDFEQFF
>many|TRBV28|-|TRBJ2-5
TGTGCCAGCAGTTTTGGGGGTGAGACCCAGTACTTC
CASSFGGETQYF
>few|TRBV29-1|-|TRBJ1-1
TGCAGCGTCAACAGGGATGTAGGAACTGAAGCTTTCTTT
CSVNRDVGTEAFF
>-|TRBV30|TRBD1|TRBJ2-7
TGTGCCTGGAGGGGACAGGGGACTGGCGAGCAGTACTTC
CAWRGQGTGEQYF
>few|TRBV9|-|TRBJ1-1
TGTGCCAGCAGTAGAGACCCGGAGGGCACTGAAGCTTTCTTT
CASSRDPEGTEAFF
>many|TRBV7-6|TRBD2|TRBJ2-3
TGTGCCAGCAGCCGCGGACTAGCGGGAGGGGGCGATACGCAGTATTTT
CASSRGLAGGGDTQYF
>few|TRBV12-3/TRBV12-4|TRBD2|TRBJ2-1
TGTGCCAGCAGTTTAGCGGGGGGGATCTACAATGAGCAGTTCTTC
CASSLAGGIYNEQFF
>many|TRBV3-1|-|TRBJ1-2
TGTGCCAGCAGCCGGGGATTTAACTATGGCTACACCTTC
CASSRGFNYGYTF
>-|TRBV2|-|TRBJ2-7
TGTGCCAGCAGTGAAAATTCGGTTTTAGGCGAGCAGTACTTC
CASSENSVLGEQYF
>-|TRBV6-2/TRBV6-3|TRBD1|TRBJ1-1
TGTGCCAGCACCGGACAGGGGCGTCAAGCTTTCTTT
CASTGQGRQAFF
>-|TRBV2|TRBD2|TRBJ2-4
TGTGCCAGCAGACAGGGACTAGCGGGGCGAGACATTCAGTACTTC
CASRQGLAGRDIQYF
>few|TRBV28|-|TRBJ2-3
TGTGCCAGCAGACATTATCGGGACGATACGCAGTATTTT
CASRHYRDDTQYF
>many|TRBV12-3/TRBV12-4|-|TRBJ1-2
TGTGCCAGCAGCCAACAAGCTTTTGGCTACACCTTC
CASSQQAFGYTF
>many|TRBV29-1|-|TRBJ1-2
TGCAGCGTTGAAGAAAGCCGGGACAAGTATGGCTACACCTTC
CSVEESRDKYGYTF
>many|TRBV6-6|TRBD2|TRBJ2-3
TGTGCCAGCTCGGACGGGGGGGCTGGCACAGATACGCAGTATTTT
CASSDGGAGTDTQYF
>few|TRBV29-1|-|TRBJ1-2
TGCAGCGTTGAGCGGGAGGGCAGAAACTATGGCTACACCTTC
CSVEREGRNYGYTF
>many|TRBV6-6|-|TRBJ2-7
TGTGCCAGCAGACCCGACAGCATATACGAGCAGTACTTC
CASRPDSIYEQYF
>few|TRBV29-1|-|TRBJ2-5
TGCAGCGTTGACTGGGCGGGACAAGAGACCCAGTACTTC
CSVDWAGQETQYF
>many|TRBV12-3/TRBV12-4|TRBD1|TRBJ2-2
TGTGCCAGCAGTTGGGACAGAGACGGGGAGCTGTTTTTT
CASSWDRDGELFF
>once|TRBV20-1|-|TRBJ1-1
TGCAGTGCTAGAGCCGCAGGCGCTGAAGCTTTCTTT
CSARAAGAEAFF
>few|TRBV2|-|TRBJ2-5
TGTGCCAGCAGTACGACCCAGTACTTC
CASSTTQYF
>many|TRBV19|-|TRBJ2-1
TGTGCCAGTAGTATAGATCGGGGAGAGCCTTCCTACAATGAGCAGTTCTTC
CASSIDRGEPSYNEQFF
>few|TRBV5-8|-|TRBJ1-2
TGTGCCAGCAGCCGATCGGGACACTACTATGGCTACACCTTC
CASSRSGHYYGYTF
>few|TRBV5-4|TRBD1|TRBJ2-7
TGTGCCAGCACCCTAAAGGGGACAGGCTACGAGCAGTACTTC
CASTLKGTGYEQYF
>-|TRBV19|TRBD1|TRBJ2-5
TGTGCCAGTAGTCCCGGGACAGGCGCAGGAGAGACCCAGTACTTC
CASSPGTGAGETQYF
>-|TRBV19|-|TRBJ2-7
TGTGCCAGTAGTCATAAGTGGGCGGGACGGGCCTACGAGCAGTACTTC
CASSHKWAGRAYEQYF
>-|TRBV29-1|TRBD1|TRBJ2-3
TGCAGCGTTAGGGGGCCATTCACAGATACGCAGTATTTT
CSVRGPFTDTQYF
>few|TRBV29-1|TRBD2|TRBJ2-1
TGCAGCGTTGCCCGGACTAGCGGGATGGGCAATGAGCAGTTCTTC
CSVARTSGMGNEQFF
>many|TRBV11-2|-|TRBJ2-7
TGTGCCAGCAGCTTAGATACGGGCGCCTACGAGCAGTACTTC
CASSLDTGAYEQYF
>-|TRBV11-3|-|TRBJ1-1
TGTGCCAGCAGCTCGGCGATGAACACTGAAGCTTTCTTT
CASSSAMNTEAFF
>few|TRBV29-1|TRBD1|TRBJ1-1
TGCAGCGTTGAAGGGACAGGGGCATGGAACACTGAAGCTTTCTTT
CSVEGTGAWNTEAFF
>-|TRBV28|-|TRBJ1-4
TGTGCCAGCAGTTGGACCGGAGGAACTAATGAAAAACTGTTTTTT
CASSWTGGTNEKLFF
>many|TRBV9|TRBD2|TRBJ2-3
TGTGCCAGCAGCGAGGGACTAGCGGGAGTCTGGGGCGCTACCGATACGCAGTATTTT
CASSEGLAGVWGATDTQYF
>many|TRBV6-5|-|TRBJ1-1
TGTGCCAGCACCAGGTTCAGGGGATACGACACTGAAGCTTTCTTT
CASTRFRGYDTEAFF
>few|TRBV5-1|-|TRBJ1-3
TGCGCCAGCAGCTTGGCCCCACAGAGGAGCTCTGGAAACACCATATATTTT
CASSLAPQRSSGNTIYF
>few|TRBV18|-|TRBJ1-5
TGTGCCAGCTCACCCGCCTCGGACAGTGCGGGTCAGCCCCAGCATTTT
CASSPASDSAGQPQHF
>few|TRBV6-2/TRBV6-3|-|TRBJ1-1
TGTGCCAGCAGTTTTTGGGACGGAATTGAAGCTTTCTTT
CASSFWDGIEAFF
>-|TRBV5-6|-|TRBJ2-1
TGTGCCAGCACCCGGGGGACCCATGAGCAGTTCTTC
CASTRGTHEQFF
>few|TRBV5-1|TRBD1|TRBJ2-7
TGCGCCAGCAGCGGTCTGGGACAGGGCGACTTTAGGGACGAGCAGTACTTC
CASSGLGQGDFRDEQYF
>many|TRBV6-5|TRBD1|TRBJ1-6
TGTGCCAGCAGTTACCGGATGGGCAGGGGGCAAGATTCACCCCTCCACTTT
CASSYRMGRGQDSPLHF
>few|TRBV5-1|-|TRBJ1-2
TGCGCCAGCAGTTTGTCCCCCGGGGGTGCCTATGGCTACACCTTC
CASSLSPGGAYGYTF
>many|TRBV28|TRBD1|TRBJ1-1
TGTGCCAGCAGTTTGTCGGGACAGCTTGAAGCTTTCTTT
CASSLSGQLEAFF
>many|TRBV28|-|TRBJ2-5
TGTGCCAGCAGCGGTGGGACCGGGGAGACCCAGTACTTC
CASSGGTGETQYF
>-|TRBV12-3/TRBV12-4|TRBD1|TRBJ2-5
TGTGCCAGCAGTTGGGGGACAGGGGGTCGGTGGCAAGAGACCCAGTACTTC
CASSWGTGGRWQETQYF